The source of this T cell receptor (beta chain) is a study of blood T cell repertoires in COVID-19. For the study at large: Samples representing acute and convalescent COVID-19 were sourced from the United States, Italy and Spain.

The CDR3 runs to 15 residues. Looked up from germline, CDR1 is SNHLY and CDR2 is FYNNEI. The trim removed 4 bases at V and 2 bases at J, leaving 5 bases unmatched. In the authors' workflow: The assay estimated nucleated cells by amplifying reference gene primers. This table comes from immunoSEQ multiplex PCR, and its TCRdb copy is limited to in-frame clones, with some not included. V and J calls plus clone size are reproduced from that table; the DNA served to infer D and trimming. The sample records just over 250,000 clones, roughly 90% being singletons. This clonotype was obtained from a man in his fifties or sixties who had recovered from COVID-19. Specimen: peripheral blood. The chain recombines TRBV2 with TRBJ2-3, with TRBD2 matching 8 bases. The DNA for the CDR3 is TGTGCCAGCAGTGTTTTGCGGGGGGCCACAGATACGCAGTATTTT. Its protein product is CASSVLRGATDTQYF.